The 26 T cell receptor beta chains reported below all come from one sample, sequenced in a study of blood T cell repertoires in COVID-19 (dated by TCRdb to 2019 to 2021). Libraries came from the immunoSEQ multiplex PCR assay. TCRdb provides this immuneACCESS table in a form limited to in-frame rearrangements. Some clones are lacking; in checked studies, under half of them reflect an unresolved V gene, and why the rest are absent is not known. A total of a few hundred thousand clones appear in this sample, 85% to 90% of them only once. The ten top clones hold 1.2% of the sample. The specimen was PBMCs or T cells enriched from blood (not recorded which). The receptors were gathered from a young man who had recovered from COVID-19.

The chain is built from TRBV6-5 and TRBJ1-1; TRBD1 matches at 8 bases. CDR3 size: 14 residues. Trimming removed 5 bases from V and 4 bases from J; junction bases left unmatched: 6. Looked up from germline, CDR1 is MNHEY and CDR2 is SVGAGI. CDR3 DNA: TGTGCCAGCAGTATCGACAGGGGTCCCACTGAAGCTTTCTTT. It codes for CASSIDRGPTEAFF.

The rearrangement joins TRBV30 to TRBJ2-7; possibly TRBD2 for D (5 bases). Germline values: CDR1 GTSNPN, CDR2 SVGIG (reference sequence). There are 16 residues in the CDR3. The V end lost 1 base, the J end lost 2 bases, and 18 bases lay between the germline ends. The CDR3: CAWSDPRRTFTYEQYF. CDR3 in DNA: TGTGCCTGGAGTGATCCCCGGCGGACTTTTACCTACGAGCAGTACTTC. The complete variable domain, with remaining parts taken from reference TRBV30 and TRBJ2-7, reads SQTIHQWPATLVQPVGSPLSLECTVEGTSNPNLYWYRQAAGRGLQLLFYSVGIGQISSEVPQNLSASRPQDRQFILSSKKLLLSDSGFYLCAWSDPRRTFTYEQYFGPGTRLTVT.

This clone has a handful of counts. The chain combines TRBV4-3 with TRBJ2-3, with D perhaps TRBD2 (6 bases). This CDR3 comprises 16 residues. Trimming took off 0 bases at V and 3 bases at J, with 13 bases between the two ends. CDR1 is LGHNA, CDR2 YSLEER, per germline. CDR3 in amino acids: CASSQDTGEGTDTQYF. CDR3 coding DNA: TGCGCCAGCAGCCAAGATACGGGAGAAGGAACAGATACGCAGTATTTT.

The V and J genes are TRBV27 and TRBJ2-2; D unresolved. CDR1 is MNHEY and CDR2 is SMNVEV in the germline V gene (reference sequence). The CDR3 is made up of 14 amino acids. V was shortened by 5 bases and J by 1 base, with 8 bases between the two germline ends. In DNA, the CDR3 is TGTGCCAGCAGTACCTTACAGAACACCGGGGAGCTGTTTTTT. This encodes CASSTLQNTGELFF.

V usage is TRBV28 and J usage is TRBJ1-1; 8 bases line up with TRBD1. V gave up 3 bases and J gave up 5 bases; unmatched junction bases: 8. Germline V lookup: CDR1 MDHEN, CDR2 SYDVKM. The CDR3 covers 15 residues. Written as DNA, the CDR3 is TGTGCCAGCAGTTTGAGAACAGGGGGTCCGACTGAAGCTTTCTTT. Amino acids: CASSLRTGGPTEAFF. Filled out from reference TRBV28 and TRBJ1-1, the complete variable domain reads DVKVTQSSRYLVKRTGEKVFLECVQDMDHENMFWYRQDPGLGLRLIYFSYDVKMKEKGDIPEGYSVSREKKERFSLILESASTNQTSMYLCASSLRTGGPTEAFFGQGTRLTVV.

The gene calls are TRBV19 and TRBJ1-4; no clear D gene. The CDR3 extends over 15 amino acids. Germline loops: CDR1 LNHDA, CDR2 SQIVND (reference sequence). Trimming took off 5 bases at V and 0 bases at J, with 10 bases between the two ends. The CDR3 DNA follows: TGTGCCAGTAGTGCCGACACTGCAACTAATGAAAAACTGTTTTTT. Encoded protein: CASSADTATNEKLFF. Together with reference TRBV19 and TRBJ1-4, the CDR3 gives the full variable domain: DGGITQSPKYLFRKEGQNVTLSCEQNLNHDAMYWYRQDPGQGLRLIYYSQIVNDFQKGDIAEGYSVSREKKESFPLTVTSAQKNPTAFYLCASSADTATNEKLFFGSGTQLSVL.

The rearrangement uses TRBV30 and TRBJ2-7, with a possible D match to TRBD1 (6 bases). Trimming pared 0 bases from V and 7 bases from J, leaving 19 bases between. The V gene's germline CDR1 is GTSNPN and CDR2 SVGIG (reference sequence). The CDR3 runs to 15 residues. DNA for the CDR3: TGTGCCTGGAGTGTATCGGCAGGGGCCTCACCGGAGCAGTACTTC. Its protein is CAWSVSAGASPEQYF.

The CDR3 nucleotides are TGTGCCAGCAGCAAAGCGCGAAAGGGGGTCAAGGAAAACATTCAGTACTTC. It specifies CASSKARKGVKENIQYF. The rearrangement joins TRBV21-1 to TRBJ2-4; the D call TRBD1 from the table was never checked on the DNA. TRBV21-1 is a known pseudogene. The CDR3 totals 17 residues.

The chain combines TRBV10-2 with TRBJ2-7; TRBD2 aligns across 12 bases. Germline V gene data show CDR1 as WSHSY and CDR2 as SAAADI. The J segment lost 4 bases and the V segment lost 8 bases, leaving 3 bases of the junction unmatched. The CDR3 covers 13 residues. The CDR3 sequence: CASQTSGGYEQYF. DNA for the CDR3: TGCGCCAGCCAGACTAGCGGGGGTTACGAGCAGTACTTC.

The chain carries TRBV19 and TRBJ2-3; TRBD2 matches at 11 bases. Trimming cost V 3 bases and J 3 bases; bases outside gene matches: 11. The CDR3 is made up of 18 amino acids. Germline CDR1 LNHDA, CDR2 SQIVND (reference sequence). Here the CDR3 reads CASSISVAGGFRTDTQYF. The CDR3 nucleotides read TGTGCCAGTAGTATTTCGGTAGCGGGGGGGTTTAGGACAGATACGCAGTATTTT.

The chain uses TRBV19 and TRBJ1-5; 11 bases map to TRBD1. Germline CDR1 reads LNHDA; CDR2 reads SQIVND (reference sequence). The CDR3 sequence is 17 residues long. V trimming: 3 bases; J trimming: 3 bases; junction bases outside the gene matches: 7. As DNA, the CDR3 is TGTGCCAGTAGTATGCCCCGGACAGGGGGCGACAATCAGCCCCAGCATTTT. It yields the protein CASSMPRTGGDNQPQHF. The variable domain in full, completed from reference TRBV19 and TRBJ1-5, reads DGGITQSPKYLFRKEGQNVTLSCEQNLNHDAMYWYRQDPGQGLRLIYYSQIVNDFQKGDIAEGYSVSREKKESFPLTVTSAQKNPTAFYLCASSMPRTGGDNQPQHFGDGTRLSIL.

The genes are TRBV7-9 and TRBJ1-5, with TRBD1 identical over 9 bases. The CDR3 sequence is 15 residues long. CDR1 and CDR2 from the germline V gene are SEHNR and FQNEAQ (reference sequence). The V and J ends lost 5 bases and 4 bases, in that order; junction bases with no gene match: 6. The CDR3 here is CASSPTGQGNQPQHF. For the CDR3, the DNA is TGTGCCAGCAGCCCGACGGGACAGGGAAATCAGCCCCAGCATTTT. Combining the CDR3 with reference TRBV7-9 and TRBJ1-5 gives the whole variable domain DTGVSQNPRHKITKRGQNVTFRCDPISEHNRLYWYRQTLGQGPEFLTYFQNEAQLEKSRLLSDRFSAERPKGSFSTLEIQRTEQGDSAMYLCASSPTGQGNQPQHFGDGTRLSIL.

The table lists this clone with a count of one. V and J are TRBV15 and TRBJ1-2; D unclear. CDR1 and CDR2 (germline): LNHNV, YYDKDF (reference sequence). V lost 2 bases and J 2 bases, leaving 15 bases between the germline ends. This CDR3 is 16 amino acids long. The CDR3 reads CATSRHGGPPNYGYTF. For the CDR3, the DNA is TGTGCCACCAGCAGACATGGAGGGCCCCCCAACTATGGCTACACCTTC. Drawing the rest from reference TRBV15 and TRBJ1-2, the complete variable domain is DAMVIQNPRYQVTQFGKPVTLSCSQTLNHNVMYWYQQKSSQAPKLLFHYYDKDFNNEADTPDNFQSRRPNTSFCFLDIRSPGLGDTAMYLCATSRHGGPPNYGYTFGSGTRLTVV.

This chain uses TRBV2 with TRBJ1-1, with D maybe TRBD1 (6 bases). Between the trimmed V and J ends, which lost 6 bases and 1 base, there was a span of 9 bases. The CDR3 sequence is 13 residues long. Germline CDR1 SNHLY, CDR2 FYNNEI. The DNA of the CDR3 is TGTGCCAGCAGATGGACAGAGAACACTGAAGCTTTCTTT. Its translation is CASRWTENTEAFF.

The gene calls are TRBV6-2 or TRBV6-3 and TRBJ2-7; the match to TRBD1 covers 8 bases. CDR3 size: 14 residues. V lost 6 bases and J lost 0; bases outside the gene matches: 4. Per the germline V gene, CDR1 is MNHEY and CDR2 is SVGEGT. CDR3 coding DNA: TGTGCCAGCAGCCGGACAGGGAGCTCCTACGAGCAGTACTTC. It yields the protein CASSRTGSSYEQYF.

The CDR3 is CASTRGGRENEQFF. For the CDR3, the DNA is TGTGCCTCAACCCGGGGGGGCCGGGAAAATGAGCAGTTCTTC. This chain joins TRBV19 and TRBJ2-1; 8 bases align to TRBD2. The CDR3 covers 14 residues. Trimming removed 11 bases from V and 7 bases from J; junction bases left unmatched: 13. Germline V gene data show CDR1 as LNHDA and CDR2 as SQIVND (reference sequence).

This clone has only one observation. V gene TRBV5-8 combines with J gene TRBJ2-5; the D gene is possibly TRBD2 (6 bases). Germline V gene sequence: CDR1 SGHTS, CDR2 YDEGEE. Trimming left V 6 bases short and J 5 bases short, with 14 bases between. CDR3 length: 13 residues. Here the CDR3 reads CASTKDGGETQYF. In DNA form, the CDR3 reads TGTGCCAGCACCAAGGATGGGGGGGAGACCCAGTACTTC. Looking up the rest from reference TRBV5-8 and TRBJ2-5 gives the full variable domain: EAGVTQSPTHLIKTRGQQATLRCSPISGHTSVYWYQQALGLGLQFLLWYDEGEERNRGNFPPRFSGRQFPNYSSELNVNALELEDSALYLCASTKDGGETQYFGPGTRLLVL.

V gene TRBV28 combines with J gene TRBJ1-6, with D possibly TRBD1 on 6 matching bases. This CDR3 has 20 amino acids. Germline CDR1 and CDR2: MDHEN and SYDVKM. V was clipped by 5 bases and J by 3 bases, with 26 bases between them. The CDR3 region is CASSQPGGRLGEGYNSPLHF. Written as DNA, the CDR3 is TGTGCCAGCAGTCAACCGGGGGGGCGACTGGGTGAAGGCTATAATTCACCCCTCCACTTT.

The rearrangement joins TRBV4-1 to TRBJ2-2; no clear D. V lost 2 bases, J lost 0 bases, and 16 bases lay in between. From germline, CDR1 is MGHRA and CDR2 YSYEKL. CDR3 length: 18 amino acids. The CDR3 DNA reads as TGCGCCAGCAGCCAATATGTGCCACTGCCTTCGAACACCGGGGAGCTGTTTTTT. This sequence encodes CASSQYVPLPSNTGELFF.

The chain joins TRBV7-2 to TRBJ2-2; perhaps TRBD2 as D (5 bases). Germline V gene data show CDR1 as SGHTA and CDR2 as FQGNSA. Trimming removed 0 bases at V and 0 bases at J, with 11 bases between. The CDR3 is 17 amino acids. CDR3 in DNA: TGTGCCAGCAGCTTAGCGAGGGTTGGAACGAACACCGGGGAGCTGTTTTTT. As protein: CASSLARVGTNTGELFF.

The rearrangement uses TRBV12-1 and TRBJ1-4; the D call TRBD1 from the table was never checked on the DNA. TRBV12-1 is given as a pseudogene. The CDR3 contains 16 residues. The CDR3 nucleotides are TGTGCCAGCAGCCCCCGAAGACAGGGGTTGGGCGAAAAACTGTTTTTT. This translates into CASSPRRQGLGEKLFF.

J is TRBJ1-3 and V is TRBV7-2, with D unresolved. Trimming pared 2 bases from V and 4 bases from J, leaving 9 bases between. Germline loops: CDR1 SGHTA, CDR2 FQGNSA. The CDR3 is made up of 14 amino acids. Written as DNA, the CDR3 is TGTGCCAGCAGCTTATTCCGGGTAGGAAACACCATATATTTT. Translating it yields CASSLFRVGNTIYF. The full variable domain, in which reference TRBV7-2 and TRBJ1-3 provide the parts outside the CDR3, is GAGVSQSPSNKVTEKGKDVELRCDPISGHTALYWYRQSLGQGLEFLIYFQGNSAPDKSGLPSDRFSAERTGGSVSTLTIQRTQQEDSAVYLCASSLFRVGNTIYFGEGSWLTVV.

The CDR3 spells CASRPKLPGQGADSPLHF. As DNA, the CDR3 is TGCGCCAGCAGACCGAAACTGCCGGGACAGGGGGCAGATTCACCCCTCCACTTT. V usage is TRBV4-3 and J usage is TRBJ1-6; 12 bases agree with TRBD1. V was clipped by 6 bases and J by 8 bases; unmatched bases: 14. The germline V gene has CDR1 LGHNA and CDR2 YSLEER. The CDR3 is made up of 18 amino acids.

The chain employs TRBV18 and TRBJ2-7; 8 bases are a match to TRBD1. Germline CDR1 and CDR2: KGHSH and LQKENI. This CDR3 is 14 amino acids long. The ends lost 5 bases at V and 1 base at J; junction bases unmatched: 4. CDR3 region: CASSTGTGSYEQYF. The CDR3 DNA sequence: TGTGCCAGCTCAACCGGGACAGGATCCTACGAGCAGTACTTC.

This clone showed up just once. V is TRBV7-6 and J is TRBJ2-6; tentatively, D is TRBD1 (5 bases). Germline assignment: CDR1 SGHVS and CDR2 FNYEAQ. The CDR3 runs 16 residues. The V end was cut by 2 bases, the J end by 1 base, with 9 bases between. Here the CDR3 reads CASSLSAGSGANVLTF. The CDR3, as DNA: TGTGCCAGCAGCTTATCCGCAGGGTCTGGGGCCAACGTCCTGACTTTC.

The genes are TRBV5-1 and TRBJ2-5; weak D call: TRBD2 (5 bases). The V and J ends lost 1 base and 7 bases respectively, with 11 bases between them. This CDR3 has 13 residues. The germline CDR1 and CDR2 sequences are SGHRS and YFSETQ. The CDR3 DNA follows: TGCGCCAGCAGCTTGAGTCCGGCGGGGACCCAGTACTTC. As protein: CASSLSPAGTQYF.